Listed here are 28 T cell receptor beta chains from one sample, sequenced in a study of preoperative IRX-2 immunotherapy in early breast cancer. The repertoire was sequenced with immunoSEQ multiplex PCR; TCRdb's copy has only in-frame clones and lacks some. Among more than 30,000 clones listed, around 92% were seen once. Treatment here: preoperative locoregional IRX-2 cytokine immunotherapy. The specimen was tumor tissue, collected after IRX-2 immunotherapy. The receptors come from a human donor with breast cancer.

The J gene is TRBJ1-2, the V gene TRBV11-3, with D perhaps TRBD1 (6 bases). V was clipped by 4 bases and J by 4 bases, with 22 bases between them. The CDR3 spans 17 residues. The germline gives CDR1 SGHNT, CDR2 YENEEA. CDR3 bases: TGTGCCAGCAGCTACCGGCACAGGGACGTCAAGGGCTATGGCTACACCTTC. Translated: CASSYRHRDVKGYGYTF.

On this clone: Relative to the germline gene, one junction end is altered; a read error may explain this. The chain is built from TRBV6-8 and TRBJ2-5, with D perhaps TRBD1 or TRBD2 (5 bases each). The CDR3 consists of 16 residues. Germline CDR1 and CDR2: MNHGY and SAAAGT. In DNA, the CDR3 is TGTGCCAGCAGTAACTCCCCGAGGGGTCCCCAAGAGACCCAGTACTTC. Protein: CASSNSPRGPQETQYF.

This clone was counted a single time. The J gene is TRBJ2-7, the V gene TRBV7-1, with 8 nucleotides matching TRBD2. TRBV7-1 is an ORF for which the function is uncertain. This CDR3 has 16 residues. The junction had 15 bases not matched to a gene; V was cut back by 6 bases and J by 5 bases. The CDR3 loop is CASSLPLVAGKDEQYF. CDR3 nucleotides: TGTGCCAGCAGTCTCCCCTTGGTAGCGGGAAAAGACGAGCAGTACTTC.

The rearrangement uses TRBV7-7 and TRBJ2-3; unclear D gene. This CDR3 has 15 amino acids. Trimming stripped 2 bases from V and 1 base from J, with 10 bases between. Germline loops: CDR1 SSHAT, CDR2 FNYEAQ (reference sequence). This CDR3 is CASSLSALGTDTQYF. The CDR3, as DNA: TGTGCCAGCAGCTTATCGGCGTTGGGCACAGATACGCAGTATTTT.

J is TRBJ1-1 and V is TRBV5-1; 8 bases line up with TRBD1. The CDR3 has 14 residues. Germline V gene sequence: CDR1 SGHRS, CDR2 YFSETQ. Trimming at V came to 4 bases and at J to 2 bases, leaving 4 bases not matched to a gene. Written as DNA, the CDR3 is TGCGCCAGCAGCCCAGGACAGGGTAACACTGAAGCTTTCTTT. Translation gives CASSPGQGNTEAFF.

This chain joins TRBV28 and TRBJ1-5, with 9 bases fitting TRBD1. Trimming removed 8 bases from V and 4 bases from J; junction bases left unmatched: 9. The CDR3 is 15 residues long. Per germline, CDR1 MDHEN and CDR2 SYDVKM. CDR3 protein: CASFRGGTGNQPQHF. The CDR3 nucleotides are TGTGCCAGCTTCAGGGGGGGGACAGGGAATCAGCCCCAGCATTTT.

The chain employs TRBV7-6 and TRBJ2-1, with 15 bases identical to TRBD2. This CDR3 comprises 16 residues. Germline CDR1 and CDR2: SGHVS and FNYEAQ. With 5 bases clipped from V and 7 bases from J, the junction kept 6 bases outside the gene matches. Here the CDR3 reads CASSPGLAGGANEQFF. CDR3 nucleotides: TGTGCCAGCAGCCCGGGACTAGCGGGAGGCGCAAATGAGCAGTTCTTC.

This clone was counted once. This rearrangement joins TRBV6-8 to TRBJ2-3; 8 nucleotides agree with TRBD2. There are 14 residues in the CDR3. Germline V gene lookup returns CDR1 MNHGY and CDR2 SAAAGT. The V segment lost 7 bases and the J segment 2 bases; nucleotides outside the gene matches: 5. The CDR3 DNA sequence: TGTGCCAGCATACGCGGGAGGTCCACAGATACGCAGTATTTT. Translation gives CASIRGRSTDTQYF.

The chain uses TRBV25-1 and TRBJ2-3; D is uncertain. The germline gives CDR1 MGHDK, CDR2 SYGVNS. The CDR3 contains 14 residues. Trimming pared 1 base from V and 2 bases from J, leaving 7 bases between. The CDR3 reads CASSEFGATDTQYF. In DNA form, the CDR3 reads TGTGCCAGCAGTGAATTTGGCGCCACAGATACGCAGTATTTT.

The V gene is TRBV6-4, the J gene TRBJ2-3, with 9 bases identical to TRBD2. Germline assignment: CDR1 MRHNA and CDR2 SNTAGT. The length of the CDR3 is 15 residues. V shed 5 bases and J 6 bases; nucleotides not matched to a gene: 9. The CDR3 nucleotides read TGTGCCAGCAGTTACCGAGCGGGGGGCTTCGATACGCAGTATTTT. Translating gives CASSYRAGGFDTQYF.

DNA for the CDR3: TGCAGCGTTGAAGGGGAGGCAGGGGACTACGAGCAGTACTTC. Translation: CSVEGEAGDYEQYF. The chain combines TRBV29-1 with TRBJ2-7, with D possibly being TRBD1 or TRBD2 (6 bases each). Trimming left V 1 base short and J 3 bases short, with 13 bases between. The CDR3 totals 14 residues. The germline gives CDR1 SQVTM, CDR2 ANQGSEA.

The chain recombines TRBV6-8 with TRBJ2-7, with D unclear. This CDR3 contains 13 residues. The germline V gene encodes CDR1 MNHGY and CDR2 SAAAGT. Trimming took off 1 base at V and 6 bases at J, with 10 bases between the two ends. As DNA, the CDR3 is TGTGCCAGCAGTTACTGGTCCGGAAGCGAGCAGTACTTC. Translated: CASSYWSGSEQYF.

The chain carries TRBV11-3 and TRBJ2-1; 12 bases map to TRBD2. Germline CDR1 SGHNT, CDR2 YENEEA. J gave up 13 bases and V 5 bases, and 18 bases lay outside the gene matches. The CDR3 has 17 residues. The CDR3 region is CASSLTALAGGPKNQFF. The CDR3 DNA sequence: TGTGCCAGCAGCCTAACAGCCCTAGCGGGAGGGCCTAAAAATCAGTTCTTC.

The chain is built from TRBV11-3 and TRBJ2-1; D might be TRBD1 or TRBD2, each matching 6 bases. CDR1 is SGHNT, CDR2 YENEEA, per germline. V dropped 7 bases and J dropped 9 bases, with 19 bases sitting between them. The CDR3 is 14 amino acids. The CDR3 nucleotides read TGTGCCAGCAACTTGAGGGGGGCCCGGGCTGAGCAGTTCTTC. It is translated as CASNLRGARAEQFF.

The rearrangement joins TRBV7-8 to TRBJ1-1; D call uncertain. V lost 4 bases and J lost 2, with 8 bases in between. The germline CDR1 and CDR2 sequences are SGHVS and FQNEAQ. This CDR3 contains 13 residues. The CDR3 is CASSWGQNTEAFF. In nucleotides, the CDR3 is TGTGCCAGCAGCTGGGGTCAAAACACTGAAGCTTTCTTT.

This clone showed up just a few times. The DNA for the CDR3 is TGTGCCAGCAGCCCGACCGGGGGTCTTTTAGGGGACGAGCAGTACTTC. This gives the protein CASSPTGGLLGDEQYF. The chain combines TRBV11-3 with TRBJ2-7, with a possible D match to TRBD2 (6 bases). The germline V gene encodes CDR1 SGHNT and CDR2 YENEEA. Trimming removed 5 bases at V and 5 bases at J, with 22 bases between. CDR3 length equals 16 residues.

V and J are TRBV19 and TRBJ2-1; TRBD2 matches 9 bases. V lost 3 bases, J lost 4 bases, and 4 bases stayed unmatched. CDR3 size: 15 residues. Germline V gene sequence: CDR1 LNHDA, CDR2 SQIVND (reference sequence). In nucleotides, the CDR3 is TGTGCCAGTAGTATTTTGCTAGCGGGGTACAATGAGCAGTTCTTC. Its translation: CASSILLAGYNEQFF.

The chain carries TRBV11-3 and TRBJ2-2; 13 nucleotides match TRBD2. CDR3 size: 16 residues. Germline loops: CDR1 SGHNT, CDR2 YENEEA. Losses at the gene ends were 5 bases for V and 7 bases for J; bases not matched to a gene: 7. CDR3 DNA sequence: TGTGCCAGCAGCGTTGGACTAGCGGGGGCGAACGGGGAGCTGTTTTTT. This gives the protein CASSVGLAGANGELFF.

The CDR3 protein is CASSLSVPTYGYTF. The DNA of the CDR3 is TGTGCCAGCAGCTTATCGGTCCCAACCTATGGCTACACCTTC. The J gene is TRBJ1-2, the V gene TRBV7-7; D ambiguous. Germline V gene lookup returns CDR1 SSHAT and CDR2 FNYEAQ (reference sequence). CDR3 length equals 14 residues. V was pared by 2 bases and J by 4 bases, with 11 bases between. Variable domain in full (rest from reference TRBV7-7 and TRBJ1-2): GAGVSQSPRYKVTKRGQDVTLRCDPISSHATLYWYQQALGQGPEFLTYFNYEAQPDKSGLPSDRFSAERPEGSISTLTIQRTEQRDSAMYRCASSLSVPTYGYTFGSGTRLTVV.

This clone has just one count. J is TRBJ2-7 and V is TRBV6-8; the match to TRBD2 covers 7 bases. This CDR3 is 14 amino acids long. With V trimmed by 2 bases and J by 1 base, 2 bases remained unmatched. Germline values: CDR1 MNHGY, CDR2 SAAAGT. CDR3 sequence (DNA): TGTGCCAGCAGTTACGGGGGGGTATCCTACGAGCAGTACTTC. It codes for CASSYGGVSYEQYF.

The chain employs TRBV6-8 and TRBJ2-7; D remains unclear. V gave up 3 bases and J gave up 2 bases, with 11 bases separating them. Germline V CDR1 and CDR2: MNHGY, SAAAGT. The CDR3 totals 14 residues. As DNA, the CDR3 is TGTGCCAGCAGTTATTCGCCAGGCCCCTACGAGCAGTACGTC. Amino acids: CASSYSPGPYEQYV.

V gene TRBV19 combines with J gene TRBJ2-2; possible D gene TRBD2, 6 bases. The germline gives CDR1 LNHDA, CDR2 SQIVND (reference sequence). Trimming removed 3 bases at V and 7 bases at J, with 15 bases between. CDR3 length: 15 amino acids. The CDR3 DNA is TGTGCCAGTAGTATCCTCGGGAGTCGGGGCGGGGAGCTGTTTTTT. Translation gives CASSILGSRGGELFF.

The chain recombines TRBV7-6 with TRBJ1-2; D is perhaps TRBD1 (6 bases). The CDR3 has 15 amino acids. Germline V gives CDR1 SGHVS, CDR2 FNYEAQ. Between the trimmed V and J ends, which lost 5 bases and 1 base, there was a span of 14 bases. CDR3 region: CASSPGHQINYGYTF. The CDR3, as DNA: TGTGCCAGCAGCCCGGGACACCAAATTAACTATGGCTACACCTTC.

The rearrangement uses TRBV11-3 and TRBJ2-1; D unclear. V was clipped by 1 base and J by 3 bases, with 10 bases between them. Germline V gives CDR1 SGHNT, CDR2 YENEEA. This CDR3 comprises 15 residues. This chain's CDR3 is CASSLVRQHYNEQFF. The CDR3 DNA reads as TGTGCCAGCAGCTTAGTCAGGCAGCACTACAATGAGCAGTTCTTC.

V and J are TRBV14 and TRBJ1-3; D uncertain. The CDR3 totals 13 residues. CDR1 SGHDN and CDR2 FVKESK come from the germline V gene. The V end was cut by 6 bases, the J end by 4 bases, with 10 bases between. The CDR3 here is CASRDWVGNTIYF. CDR3 sequence (DNA): TGTGCCAGCAGAGACTGGGTCGGAAACACCATATATTTT. The complete variable domain, with remaining parts taken from reference TRBV14 and TRBJ1-3, reads EAGVTQFPSHSVIEKGQTVTLRCDPISGHDNLYWYRRVMGKEIKFLLHFVKESKQDESGMPNNRFLAERTGGTYSTLKVQPAELEDSGVYFCASRDWVGNTIYFGEGSWLTVV.

The chain is built from TRBV6-8 and TRBJ1-2; D gene uncertain. Germline CDR1 reads MNHGY; CDR2 reads SAAAGT. Trimming cost V 5 bases and J 4 bases, with 11 bases left between them. This CDR3 is built from 13 residues. The CDR3 here is CASSLAPAYGYTF. The CDR3 bases are TGTGCCAGCAGTCTAGCGCCGGCCTATGGCTACACCTTC.

This rearrangement joins TRBV6-8 to TRBJ2-1, with D possibly called TRBD1 or TRBD2 (5 bases each). The CDR3 has 15 amino acids. Trimming removed 5 bases from V and 4 bases from J, with 15 bases in between. The V gene's germline CDR1 is MNHGY and CDR2 SAAAGT. CDR3 amino acids: CASSPTGRTYNEQFF. The CDR3 region has the DNA TGTGCCAGCAGTCCGACGGGACGGACTTACAATGAGCAGTTCTTC.

This chain joins TRBV19 and TRBJ1-1, with D possibly being TRBD1 (5 bases). Germline assignment: CDR1 LNHDA and CDR2 SQIVND (reference sequence). V lost 5 bases to trimming and J lost 1 base, with 20 bases between them. The CDR3 is 17 amino acids. CDR3 DNA: TGTGCCAGTAGTTTGTCCGGGACTCCCGGTGGGAACACTGAAGCTTTCTTT. Translating it yields CASSLSGTPGGNTEAFF.